This note documents a single T cell receptor (beta chain) sequence. The antigen remains undetermined. The ends were cut back, 5 bases at V and 6 bases at J, with 18 bases in the middle. This CDR3 comprises 15 residues. The germline V gene has CDR1 MNHNS and CDR2 SASEGT. The PCR employed 60 Vbeta primers together with 13 Jbeta primers. Produced via immunoSEQ multiplex PCR; TCRdb's table is partial and in-frame only. This sample yields about 280,000 clones, of which approximately 90% are seen a single time; more than 2% belongs to the top ten. The sample belongs to a study of cytomegalovirus exposure and HLA in healthy donors. Study-level background: The Caucasian-associated ancestry cluster contained about 80% of the approximately 390 genotyped donors.

Study-wide findings and caveats: There were some V segments, including TRBV6-2 and TRBV6-3, excluded as indistinguishable. As a later analysis showed, a missense DCLRE1C variant was linked to trimming of TCR beta V- and J-genes. Earlier findings revealed that most TCR beta V segments proved productive either about 87% or about 30% of the time.

The rearrangement uses TRBV6-1 and TRBJ2-3, with a tentative D call TRBD2 (6 bases). Sequencing used PBMCs. The receptor's source is a woman aged 18-35 years in good health and CMV-seronegative. The CDR3 reads CASSSPGDWTDTQYF. CDR3 coding DNA: TGTGCCAGCAGTTCCCCGGGAGATTGGACCGATACGCAGTATTTT.